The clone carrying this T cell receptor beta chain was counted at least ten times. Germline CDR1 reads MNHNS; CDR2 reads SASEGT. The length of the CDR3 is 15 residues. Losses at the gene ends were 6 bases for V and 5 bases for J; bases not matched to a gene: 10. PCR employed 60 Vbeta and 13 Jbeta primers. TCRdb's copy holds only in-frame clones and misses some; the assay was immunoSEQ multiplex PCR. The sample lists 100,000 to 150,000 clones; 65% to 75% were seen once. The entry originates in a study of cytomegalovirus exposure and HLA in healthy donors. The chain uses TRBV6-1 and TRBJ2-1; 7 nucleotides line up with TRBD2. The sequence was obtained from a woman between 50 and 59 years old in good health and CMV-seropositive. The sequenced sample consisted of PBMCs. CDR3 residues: CASRGDYRRNNEQFF. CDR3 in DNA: TGTGCCAGCAGGGGGGACTACCGGAGGAACAATGAGCAGTTCTTC.